This T cell receptor beta chain appears in the sequencing data of a study of blood T cell repertoires in COVID-19. Overall study context: There were acute and convalescent COVID-19 samples, and they came from the United States, Italy and Spain. Sample material is recorded as cDNA or gDNA derived from T cells, B-cell-depleted T cells, or PBMCs.

In the original analysis: Reference gene primer amplification gave estimated nucleated cell counts. Using immunoSEQ multiplex PCR, the repertoire was profiled, and TCRdb retains in-frame clones only, with some absent. Clone size and V and J calls were adopted from that table, with D and trimming inferred from the DNA. This table has some 99,000 clones, roughly 75% appearing once. Germline V gives CDR1 GTSNPN, CDR2 SVGIG (reference sequence). CDR3 length: 11 residues. V dropped 3 bases and J dropped 8 bases, with 10 bases sitting between them. The sample was peripheral blood. This clonotype was obtained from a human donor in a cohort sampled during active or convalescent COVID-19. The V call is TRBV30, the J call TRBJ1-2; D call uncertain. CDR3 nucleotides: TGTGCCTGGAGCGCCTCCGGGGGCTACACCTTC. Translation: CAWSASGGYTF. The full variable domain, in which reference TRBV30 and TRBJ1-2 provide the parts outside the CDR3, is SQTIHQWPATLVQPVGSPLSLECTVEGTSNPNLYWYRQAAGRGLQLLFYSVGIGQISSEVPQNLSASRPQDRQFILSSKKLLLSDSGFYLCAWSASGGYTFGSGTRLTVV.